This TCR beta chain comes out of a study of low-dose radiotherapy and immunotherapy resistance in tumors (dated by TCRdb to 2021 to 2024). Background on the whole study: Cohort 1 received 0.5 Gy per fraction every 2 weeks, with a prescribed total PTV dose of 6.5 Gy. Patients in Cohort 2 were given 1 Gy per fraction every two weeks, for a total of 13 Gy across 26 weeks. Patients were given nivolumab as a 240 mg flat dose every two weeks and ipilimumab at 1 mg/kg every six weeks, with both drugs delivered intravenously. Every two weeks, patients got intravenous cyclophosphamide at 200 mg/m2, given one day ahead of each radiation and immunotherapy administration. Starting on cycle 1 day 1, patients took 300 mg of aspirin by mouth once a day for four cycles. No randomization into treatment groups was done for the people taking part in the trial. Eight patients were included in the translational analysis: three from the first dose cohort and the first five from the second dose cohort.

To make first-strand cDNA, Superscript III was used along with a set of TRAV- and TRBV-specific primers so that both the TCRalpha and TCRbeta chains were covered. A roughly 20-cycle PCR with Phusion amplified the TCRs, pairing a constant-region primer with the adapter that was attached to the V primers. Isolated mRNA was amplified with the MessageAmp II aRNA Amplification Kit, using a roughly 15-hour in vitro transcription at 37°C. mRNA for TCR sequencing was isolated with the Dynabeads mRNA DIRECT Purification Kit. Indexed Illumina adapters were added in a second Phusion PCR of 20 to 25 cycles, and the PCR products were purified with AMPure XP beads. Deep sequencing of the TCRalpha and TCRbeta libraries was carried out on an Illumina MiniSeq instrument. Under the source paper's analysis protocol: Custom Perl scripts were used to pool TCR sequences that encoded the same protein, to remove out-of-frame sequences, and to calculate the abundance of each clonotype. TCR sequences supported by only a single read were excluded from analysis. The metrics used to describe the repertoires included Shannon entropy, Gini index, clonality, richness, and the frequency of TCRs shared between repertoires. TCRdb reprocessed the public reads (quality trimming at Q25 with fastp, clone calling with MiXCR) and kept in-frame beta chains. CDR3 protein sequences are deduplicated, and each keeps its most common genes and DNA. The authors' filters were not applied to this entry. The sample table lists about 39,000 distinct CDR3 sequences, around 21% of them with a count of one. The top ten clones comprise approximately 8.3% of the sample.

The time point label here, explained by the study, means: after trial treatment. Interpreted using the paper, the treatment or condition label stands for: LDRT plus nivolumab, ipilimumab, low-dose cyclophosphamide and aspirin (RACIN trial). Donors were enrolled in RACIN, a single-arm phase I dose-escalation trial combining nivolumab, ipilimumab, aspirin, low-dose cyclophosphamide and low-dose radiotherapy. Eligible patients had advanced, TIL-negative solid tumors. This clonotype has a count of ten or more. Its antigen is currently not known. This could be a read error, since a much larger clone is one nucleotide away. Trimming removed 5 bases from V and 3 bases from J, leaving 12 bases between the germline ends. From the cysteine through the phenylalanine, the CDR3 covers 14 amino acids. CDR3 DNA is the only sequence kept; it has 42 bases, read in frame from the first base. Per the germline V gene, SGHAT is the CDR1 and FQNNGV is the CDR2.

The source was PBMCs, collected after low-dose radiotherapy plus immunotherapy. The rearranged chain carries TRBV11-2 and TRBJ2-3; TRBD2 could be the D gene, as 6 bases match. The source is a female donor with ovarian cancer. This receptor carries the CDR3 CASSQDGGTDTQYF. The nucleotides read TGTGCCAGCAGCCAAGACGGGGGAACAGATACGCAGTATTTT.